This paragraph covers one T cell receptor beta chain sequence. Its specificity is not known. Time point described: week 47, end of study. Mutant IDH1 20-mer peptide, at 300 ug, made up each vaccine dose, with topical imiquimod. This sample was taken from a study of a mutant IDH1 vaccine in newly diagnosed glioma. Whole-study context: Among treated patients, about 60% were male and about 40% female, and mean age was approximately 43 years. Patients arrived already treated with radiotherapy, temozolomide, or both, most having had both. The timing of visit V12 was week 35, and that of visit V13 was week 47.

TCRdb's table, derived via immunoSEQ multiplex PCR, lists solely in-frame clones and lacks some. The data show roughly 32,000 clones, approximately 90% seen once. The CDR3 is 13 amino acids. Per the germline V gene, CDR1 is SGHTS and CDR2 is YDEGEE. The V end was cut by 1 base, the J end by 0 bases, with 4 bases between. The source of this sequence is a middle-aged man with glioma. V is TRBV5-8 and J is TRBJ1-1; D unresolved. Sample: PBMCs, taken from a glioma patient whose treatment included an IDH1 peptide vaccine. CDR3 loop: CASSLTVNTEAFF. CDR3 coding DNA: TGTGCCAGCAGCTTGACAGTGAACACTGAAGCTTTCTTT.